This is a list of T cell receptor beta chains from one sample in a study of regulatory T cells in long-lasting Graves disease. TCRdb processed the multiplex PCR reads anew with MiXCR; each CDR3 protein has one entry. This table has about 610,000 distinct CDR3 sequences, about 16% appearing once. Another study also made use of these data, one on T cells in Graves' hyperthyroidism and ophthalmopathy.

The material was peripheral blood mononuclear cells (PBMCs), obtained at new diagnosis, from a patient treated with antithyroid drugs. These receptors all come from a man aged 18 to 30 with Graves disease. Each CDR3 is given with its conserved first and last residue. Fields, in order: J gene, V gene, clone size, D gene, CDR3 DNA, CDR3 protein. The D gene is left open where the match is weak. A row's size may be missing; if present it is once, few, many or a size class.

>TRBJ1-5|TRBV28|many|-
TGTGCCAGCAGTACCCGGGACGGCAATCAGCCCCAGCATTTT
CASSTRDGNQPQHF
>TRBJ2-3|TRBV11-2|-|TRBD1
TGTGCCAGCAGCTTAGGGGGGACAGCGATCTACACACACGATACGCAGTATTTT
CASSLGGTAIYTHDTQYF
>TRBJ2-3|TRBV15|many|TRBD2
TGTGCCACCAGCAGAGATCCGCTAGCGGGAGGGTCTGACACAGATACGCAGTATTTT
CATSRDPLAGGSDTDTQYF
>TRBJ1-1|TRBV7-6|many|-
TGTGCCAGCAGCTCCCCCGCTGGCACTGAAGCTTTCTTT
CASSSPAGTEAFF
>TRBJ2-2|TRBV5-6|-|-
TGTGCCAGCAGCTTGATTTCGGGACAAGAGGCCGGGGAACTGTTTTTT
CASSLISGQEAGELFF
>TRBJ1-1|TRBV18|many|-
TGTGCCAGCTCACCATTGGGGGCGGACACTGAAGCTTTCTTT
CASSPLGADTEAFF
>TRBJ2-1|TRBV9|few|-
TGTGCCAGCAGCCCCAGTGGGGAAAATGAGCAGTTCTTC
CASSPSGENEQFF
>TRBJ2-1|TRBV11-1|many|TRBD1
TGTGCCAGCAGCTTCGGGACAGCCCTTTACGATGAGCAGTTCTTC
CASSFGTALYDEQFF
>TRBJ2-7|TRBV5-1|many|TRBD2
TGCGCCAGCAGCTTGGTAGTTAGCGGGAGGAACGAGCAGTACTTC
CASSLVVSGRNEQYF
>TRBJ2-5|TRBV28|many|-
TGTGCCAGCAGCAGGGACGGGGAGACCCAGTACTTC
CASSRDGETQYF
>TRBJ2-1|TRBV7-2|many|TRBD2
TGTGCCAGCAGCTTAGCGGCCCTTGGGCGCGGGAGAAGATACAATGAGCAGTTCTTC
CASSLAALGRGRRYNEQFF
>TRBJ2-2|TRBV12-3/TRBV12-4|few|TRBD2
TGTGCCAGCACTCGAGGACTAGCGGGAGGGTCCGGGGAGCTGTTTTTT
CASTRGLAGGSGELFF
>TRBJ2-2|TRBV19|few|-
TGTGCCAGTAGCCCGACGGGCCCTACCGGGGAGCTGTTTTTT
CASSPTGPTGELFF
>TRBJ1-1|TRBV11-1|-|-
TGTGCCAGCAGCCTAGTATTCGGCTCGAACACTGAAGCTTTCTTT
CASSLVFGSNTEAFF
>TRBJ2-3|TRBV30|many|-
TGTGCCTGGAGTACCACAGCCGCGGATACGCAGTATTTT
CAWSTTAADTQYF
>TRBJ1-3|TRBV12-3/TRBV12-4|-|-
TGTGCCAGCAGTTTACGGTCGGAGTCCGGAAACACCATATATTTT
CASSLRSESGNTIYF
>TRBJ1-1|TRBV19|-|-
TGTAGGGGGGTGAACACTGAAGCTTTCTTT
CRGVNTEAFF
>TRBJ2-1|TRBV20-1|few|-
TGCAGTGCTACCATTAGGGCGGATGAGCAGTTCTTC
CSATIRADEQFF
>TRBJ2-1|TRBV7-9|many|-
TGTGCCAGCAGCTTACCACGCAATCCCGGGGCGGTTTACAATGAGCAGTTCTTC
CASSLPRNPGAVYNEQFF
>TRBJ2-1|TRBV20-1|many|TRBD2
TGCAGTGCTAGAGATGCAGCTTTTACTAGCGGGGGGTATGAGCAGTTCTTC
CSARDAAFTSGGYEQFF
>TRBJ2-7|TRBV12-3/TRBV12-4|many|-
TGTGCCAGCACCCAAGAAGGGACCGTCTCCTACGAGCAGTACTTC
CASTQEGTVSYEQYF
>TRBJ2-1|TRBV20-1|many|TRBD2
TGCAGTGCTAGCGCCGGGACTAGCGGAACAGAGCAGTTCTTC
CSASAGTSGTEQFF
>TRBJ1-1|TRBV6-1|-|TRBD1
TGTGCCAGCACCCCCTTACAGGGGGGCACTGAAGCTTTCTTT
CASTPLQGGTEAFF
>TRBJ2-7|TRBV13|few|TRBD1
TGTGCCAGCAGCTTACCTGGACAGGGGGCGAAATCCGAGCAGTACTTC
CASSLPGQGAKSEQYF
>TRBJ2-7|TRBV11-2|many|-
TGTGCCAGCAGCTTAGGTCCCCAGCCCTCTACCTACGAGCAGTACTTC
CASSLGPQPSTYEQYF
>TRBJ2-1|TRBV29-1|many|-
TGCAGCGTTGACGAGGGAGGCGTAGGAGGTGAGCAGTTCTTC
CSVDEGGVGGEQFF
>TRBJ2-7|TRBV14|few|-
TGTGCCAGCAGCCGACCAGGGGCCCCCTACGAGCAGTACTTC
CASSRPGAPYEQYF
>TRBJ1-3|TRBV7-9|-|-
TGTGCCAGCAGCTTAGCTACTGTAGGAAACACCATATATTTT
CASSLATVGNTIYF
>TRBJ2-7|TRBV20-1|-|-
TGCAGTGCTAGAGATCCCAGGGGAGGGCTGCTCTACGAGCAGTACTTC
CSARDPRGGLLYEQYF